One sample yielded the 19 T cell receptor beta chains listed below, sequenced in a study of blood T cell repertoires in COVID-19. Measured with immunoSEQ multiplex PCR; TCRdb has only the in-frame clones, and not every one. This table has fewer than 250,000 clones, 88% appearing once. The material sequenced was peripheral blood. These receptors were taken from an older woman with acute or convalescent COVID-19.

The chain has TRBV2 and TRBJ1-2, with 8 bases fitting TRBD1. The germline V gene has CDR1 SNHLY and CDR2 FYNNEI. The CDR3 is made up of 13 amino acids. The J segment lost 8 bases and the V segment lost 6 bases, leaving 8 bases of the junction unmatched. The CDR3 loop reads CASRETGVYGYTF. CDR3 coding DNA: TGTGCCAGCAGGGAGACAGGGGTCTACGGCTACACCTTC.

The genes are TRBV7-8 and TRBJ2-3; 7 bases align to TRBD1. V was clipped by 4 bases and J by 1 base; unmatched bases: 2. From germline, CDR1 is SGHVS and CDR2 FQNEAQ. CDR3 length equals 14 residues. CDR3: CASSSQGGTDTQYF. CDR3 coding DNA: TGTGCCAGCAGCTCCCAGGGGGGCACAGATACGCAGTATTTT. The full variable domain, completed using reference TRBV7-8 and TRBJ2-3, is GAGVSQSPRYKVAKRGQDVALRCDPISGHVSLFWYQQALGQGPEFLTYFQNEAQLDKSGLPSDRFFAERPEGSVSTLKIQRTQQEDSAVYLCASSSQGGTDTQYFGPGTRLTVL.

The CDR3 sequence: CASTVQGQSYGYTF. In DNA form, the CDR3 reads TGTGCCAGCACCGTACAGGGGCAGAGCTATGGCTACACCTTC. The V gene is TRBV6-6, the J gene TRBJ1-2; 7 positions match TRBD1. The germline gives CDR1 MNHNY, CDR2 SVGAGI (reference sequence). V lost 7 bases, J lost 4 bases, and 9 bases stayed unmatched. The CDR3 loop spans 14 amino acids.

This chain links TRBV6-5 with TRBJ1-2, with TRBD1 identical over 7 bases. The CDR3 has 14 amino acids. V was clipped by 6 bases and J by 2 bases; unmatched bases: 6. Germline-derived CDR1 and CDR2 are MNHEY and SVGAGI. The CDR3 spells CASRTMDRNYGYTF. For the CDR3, the DNA is TGTGCCAGCAGAACGATGGACAGGAACTATGGCTACACCTTC.

The chain has TRBV21-1 and TRBJ1-2. TRBV21-1 is noted as a pseudogene. This CDR3 is built from 16 residues. For the CDR3, the DNA is TGTGCCAGCAGCAAAGATACGAGGAGTAGCGACTATGGCTACACCTTC. It yields the protein CASSKDTRSSDYGYTF.

This chain joins TRBV3-1 (or the pseudogene TRBV3-2) and TRBJ1-6; no firm D call. CDR3 length equals 12 residues. CDR1 and CDR2 (germline): LGHDT, YNNKEL (reference sequence). V gave up 2 bases and J gave up 10 bases, with 6 bases separating them. CDR3: CASSQPGSPLHF. As DNA, the CDR3 is TGTGCCAGCAGCCAACCTGGCTCACCCCTCCACTTT.

The rearrangement uses TRBV21-1 and TRBJ1-1. TRBV21-1 is annotated as a pseudogene. CDR3 length equals 20 residues. Here the CDR3 reads CASSKAPNKSRGYQYTEAFF. The CDR3 DNA reads as TGTGCCAGCAGCAAAGCGCCCAATAAATCCCGGGGGTATCAATACACTGAAGCTTTCTTT.

The DNA for the CDR3 is TGTGCCAGCAGCTTGAGGGTGACTAGCGGATCGGAAGAGCAGTACTTC. It yields the protein CASSLRVTSGSEEQYF. V gene TRBV5-5 combines with J gene TRBJ2-7; 9 nucleotides match TRBD2. Germline lookup yields CDR1 SGHKS and CDR2 YYEKEE (reference sequence). V dropped 1 base and J dropped 7; count of bases not matched to a gene: 12. This CDR3 spans 16 amino acids.

This clone occurred once. Here the CDR3 reads CASSLYLAGDTDTQYF. In DNA, the CDR3 is TGTGCCAGCAGCTTATATCTAGCGGGAGACACAGATACGCAGTATTTT. V gene TRBV11-2 combines with J gene TRBJ2-3, with 10 nucleotides matching TRBD2. CDR3 length equals 16 residues. Germline loops: CDR1 SGHAT, CDR2 FQNNGV. J lost 2 bases, V lost 2 bases, and 4 bases had no gene match.

Only a few counts were recorded for this clone. V is TRBV2 and J is TRBJ1-5, with D uncertain. Per the germline V gene, CDR1 is SNHLY and CDR2 is FYNNEI. V lost 10 bases and J lost 0, with 10 bases in between. The CDR3 spans 13 residues. CDR3 in amino acids: CATGRDSNQPQHF. CDR3 nucleotide sequence: TGTGCCACCGGTCGGGATAGCAATCAGCCCCAGCATTTT.

This clone was found a few times. V usage is TRBV6-2 or TRBV6-3 and J usage is TRBJ2-7, with 9 bases that match TRBD2. J gave up 5 bases and V 3 bases, and 5 bases lay outside the gene matches. Germline V gene sequence: CDR1 MNHEY, CDR2 SVGEGT. This CDR3 region has 14 residues. CDR3 bases: TGTGCCAGCAGTTATGCGCTAGCGGGAAACGAGCAGTACTTC. It codes for CASSYALAGNEQYF.

The CDR3 DNA is TGTGCCAGCAGCTCTCCAGGGCCCCCCCACTACAATGAGCAGTTCTTC. This sequence encodes CASSSPGPPHYNEQFF. V is TRBV9 and J is TRBJ2-1, with D tentatively TRBD1 (5 bases). The V end was cut by 4 bases, the J end by 3 bases, with 17 bases between. Germline V gives CDR1 SGDLS, CDR2 YYNGEE. This CDR3 comprises 16 residues.

The sample holds one count of this clone. V gene TRBV5-6 combines with J gene TRBJ2-7, with 7 bases lining up with TRBD1. The V and J ends lost 4 bases and 5 bases, in that order; junction bases with no gene match: 12. CDR1 SGHDT and CDR2 YYEEEE come from the germline V gene. The CDR3 consists of 15 residues. CDR3 bases: TGTGCCAGCAGCCCCCGGGACAGAAGGGGCCACGAGCAGTACTTC. This encodes CASSPRDRRGHEQYF.

CDR3 in amino acids: CASSPSTGGWRRPQHF. The CDR3 DNA sequence: TGTGCCAGCTCACCTTCGACAGGGGGTTGGCGTCGGCCCCAGCATTTT. This sequence joins TRBV18 and TRBJ1-5; 9 bases map to TRBD1. CDR3 length equals 16 residues. Germline CDR1 is KGHSH and CDR2 is LQKENI. The V and J ends lost 3 bases and 9 bases, in that order; junction bases with no gene match: 12.

This chain joins TRBV19 and TRBJ1-1; D might be TRBD1 (5 bases). CDR1 and CDR2 from the germline V gene are LNHDA and SQIVND (reference sequence). V lost 6 bases and J lost 4, with 9 bases in between. The CDR3 has 12 amino acids. Here the CDR3 reads CASSDRGTEAFF. CDR3 in DNA: TGTGCCAGTAGCGACAGAGGCACTGAAGCTTTCTTT.

The chain employs TRBV5-1 and TRBJ2-1; 7 bases are shared with TRBD2. The J segment lost 0 bases and the V segment lost 7 bases, leaving 4 bases of the junction unmatched. Germline CDR1 and CDR2: SGHRS and YFSETQ. The CDR3 runs 14 residues. In nucleotides, the CDR3 is TGCGCCAGCGGACGGGACTACTCCTACAATGAGCAGTTCTTC. Translation gives CASGRDYSYNEQFF. The whole variable domain, filled in from reference TRBV5-1 and TRBJ2-1, reads KAGVTQTPRYLIKTRGQQVTLSCSPISGHRSVSWYQQTPGQGLQFLFEYFSETQRNKGNFPGRFSGRQFSNSRSEMNVSTLELGDSALYLCASGRDYSYNEQFFGPGTRLTVL.

The J gene is TRBJ2-7, the V gene TRBV5-5, with 8 bases matching TRBD2. V dropped 1 base and J dropped 6; count of bases not matched to a gene: 3. CDR3 length: 13 amino acids. In germline, CDR1 is SGHKS, CDR2 YYEKEE (reference sequence). The CDR3 loop reads CASSLRGGSEQYF. CDR3 in DNA: TGTGCCAGCAGCTTGCGGGGGGGGTCCGAGCAGTACTTC. Using reference TRBV5-5 and TRBJ2-7 for the parts outside the CDR3, the full variable domain is DAGVTQSPTHLIKTRGQQVTLRCSPISGHKSVSWYQQVLGQGPQFIFQYYEKEERGRGNFPDRFSARQFPNYSSELNVNALLLGDSALYLCASSLRGGSEQYFGPGTRLTVT.

The chain couples TRBV7-8 to TRBJ1-1, with D possibly matching TRBD1 (5 bases). Germline V gives CDR1 SGHVS, CDR2 FQNEAQ. V lost 5 bases and J lost 4, with 8 bases in between. This CDR3 contains 12 residues. The chain's CDR3 is CASSNGATEAFF. The CDR3 coding sequence is TGTGCCAGCAGCAATGGGGCCACTGAAGCTTTCTTT.

The rearrangement links TRBV7-2 to TRBJ1-2; no firm D call. This CDR3 comprises 12 residues. V was pared by 5 bases and J by 0 bases, with 4 bases between. Germline CDR1 reads SGHTA; CDR2 reads FQGNSA. CDR3 bases: TGTGCCAGCAGCCGGTCTAACTATGGCTACACCTTC. Amino acids: CASSRSNYGYTF.